This T cell receptor (beta chain) is drawn from a study of shared clonotypes between healthy human individuals. Notes on the study in general: Rarefaction demonstrated incomplete sorted-subset sequencing despite large depth.

Assay used: immunoSEQ multiplex PCR; TCRdb lists only in-frame clones, some missing. The table lists some 700,000 clones, roughly 91% of them singletons. This CDR3 has 11 amino acids. V gave up 3 bases and J gave up 7 bases, with 3 bases separating them. Germline V CDR1 and CDR2: LNHDA, SQIVND (reference sequence). To note about this clone: Its target is unknown.

The source is a young man in good health. Some clones in this sample may be carry-over from other donors' samples. Material: memory CD8+ T cells from PBMCs. Subset specified: CD45RO+ cells pooled with CCR7-negative TemRA cells. V is TRBV19 and J is TRBJ2-2; D is unclear. The CDR3 DNA follows: TGTGCCAGTAGTATTGTCGGGGAGCTGTTTTTT. Translated, it gives CASSIVGELFF.